This TCR beta chain emerged from a study of blood T cell repertoires in COVID-19. Study details: COVID-19 samples from acute and convalescent phases originated in the United States, Italy and Spain.

Produced via immunoSEQ multiplex PCR; TCRdb's table is partial and in-frame only. The profile shows about 280,000 clones, roughly 87% of them singletons. The CDR3 has 15 residues. CDR1 is SGHRS and CDR2 is YFSETQ in the germline V gene. On this clone: The junction differs from germline at one of its ends, possibly a read error.

Sequencing used peripheral blood. This chain uses TRBV5-1 with TRBJ1-5; D unclear. The sequence was obtained from a human donor in a cohort sampled during active COVID-19. The CDR3 DNA reads TGCGCCAGCAGCCCCAACGGAGGGCCCAATGAGCCCCAGCATTTT. Amino acids: CASSPNGGPNEPQHF.